This paragraph reports one T cell receptor (beta chain). The sample originates from a study of technical replicates of blood from several donors. The table came from immunoSEQ multiplex PCR; TCRdb's copy has only in-frame clones and leaves some out. The table shows under 110,000 clones, with 96% occurring only once. The specimen was T cells isolated from PBMCs. The source is a human donor in good health.

The CDR3 DNA is TGTGCCAGCAGCGACTCCGGGACAGGGGTCGCATTCTATGGCTACACCTTC. Translated: CASSDSGTGVAFYGYTF. This sequence joins TRBV9 and TRBJ1-2; TRBD1 agrees at 10 bases. The V gene's germline CDR1 is SGDLS and CDR2 YYNGEE. The V segment lost 3 bases and the J segment 4 bases; nucleotides outside the gene matches: 12. This CDR3 is built from 17 residues.